This TCR beta chain was sequenced in a study of CD8+CD57+ T cells in acquired aplastic anemia. Study overall: Mean DNA quantity obtained from sorted CD4+ and CD8+ cells was 2.5 to 4 ug.

For CDR3 and TCR beta VDJ profiling, genomic DNA was the template used. TCRdb itself ran the reads through MiXCR, one entry per CDR3 protein. The table shows hundreds of thousands of distinct CDR3 sequences, with roughly 68% occurring only once. The CDR3 spans 15 residues. In germline, CDR1 is SGHRS, CDR2 YFSETQ. V lost 4 bases and J 4 bases, leaving 18 bases between the germline ends. Sequences were obtained from sorted CD4+, CD8+, or CD8+CD57+ T cells (not recorded which) from PBMCs. The TCR sequence derives from a human donor in good health, serving as a control. The chain combines TRBV5-1 with TRBJ2-7; D perhaps matches TRBD1 (7 bases). CDR3 DNA sequence: TGCGCCAGCAGCCAGAGACAGGGCGGGGTGTACGAGCAGTACTTC. Translating it yields CASSQRQGGVYEQYF.